This T cell receptor beta chain was found in a study of graft-versus-host responses after intestinal transplantation. For the study at large: Anti-thymocyte globulin was used for induction in all recipients, who then took tacrolimus and steroids for approximately three years.

Study-level points and caveats: In recipient marrow, GvH clones were found, and some appeared first in ileum or blood.

The table came from immunoSEQ multiplex PCR; TCRdb's copy has only in-frame clones and leaves some out. The sample has roughly 43,000 clones; about 95% are singletons. Looked up from germline, CDR1 is LGHNT and CDR2 is FRNRAP. V was cut by 4 bases and J by 12 bases, with 22 bases left in between. The CDR3 has 15 residues. A remark on this clone: Its specificity is not known.

The sequenced sample was PBMCs, obtained approximately 340 days after intestinal transplant. The rearrangement joins TRBV12-5 to TRBJ2-1; D remains ambiguous. The receptor was isolated from a human patient who received an intestinal transplant, so some T cells may come from the graft donor. The CDR3 here is CASGSPETPKEGQFF. CDR3 nucleotide sequence: TGTGCTAGTGGTTCTCCCGAGACACCAAAGGAAGGGCAGTTCTTC.